This is a list of T cell receptor beta chains from one sample in a study of blood T cell repertoires in COVID-19. Produced via immunoSEQ multiplex PCR; TCRdb's table is partial and in-frame only. The sample records approximately 150,000 clones, about three quarters being singletons. The sample comprised peripheral blood. These receptors were taken from a man aged 45-65 years with acute or convalescent COVID-19. Each CDR3 is given with its conserved first and last residue. Each record gives: V gene, CDR3 protein.

TRBV19	CASSITGVEQFF
TRBV11-3	CASSSGTVNNEQFF
TRBV5-6	CASTSEALLGYTF
TRBV11-3	CASSRQGMNTEAFF
TRBV3-1/TRBV3-2	CASNPGLQETQYF
TRBV2	CASSGGGTNEKLFF
TRBV20-1	CSASVGGTNEKLFF
TRBV6-4	CASSVGGDNEQFF
TRBV7-8	CASSLGRSYEQYF
TRBV29-1	CSVILTGGGTQYF
TRBV25-1	CASQIQGDRTEAFF
TRBV30	CAWRTSGSGTQYF
TRBV29-1	CSVELGQGDKQFF
TRBV5-1	CASSLIGGDNTGELFF
TRBV30	CAWSVPGPSSYNSPLHF
TRBV5-5	CASTPSGTYGGGYTF
TRBV3-1/TRBV3-2	CASSQSQGGWNEQFF
TRBV7-2	CASSPRLAVISGELFF
TRBV7-8	CASTQQGTGNTGELFF
TRBV19	CASSLTPGQTGNEQFF
TRBV24-1	CATSDRDFYGYTF
TRBV4-1	CASSQPDGANYGYTF
TRBV9	CASSALAGVAGNTIYF
TRBV3-1/TRBV3-2	CASSQDRAGAQPQHF
TRBV18	CASSPSGEGSYGYTF
TRBV6-1	CASSEGALVNQPQHF
TRBV5-1	CASRDGQALDTQYF
TRBV27	CASRHTGGVGLSSPLHF
TRBV18	CASSPTDSASPLHF
TRBV12-3/TRBV12-4	CASSMTVETQYF
TRBV10-2	CASLDRVTGELFF
TRBV3-1/TRBV3-2	CASSTGGSGANVLTF
TRBV18	CASSRGVAETQYF
TRBV2	CASSDGGATDTQYF
TRBV18	CASSPPDRAHTEAFF
TRBV14	CASSQGQTTTNEKLFF
TRBV4-2	CASSQGSGGGQPQHF
TRBV19	CASTGTSASSYNEQFF
TRBV24-1	CATSELIKDRGFMNTEAFF
TRBV30	CAWSVLRSGNTIYF
TRBV5-6	CASSLNTVGGESTDTQYF
TRBV5-1	CASSPGQGRKAFF
TRBV4-1	CASSPPLSRALNTEAFF
TRBV2	CASRPSGGASETQYF
TRBV6-2/TRBV6-3	CASSYLGGSASLQYF
TRBV24-1	CATRGPGQGNTGELFF
TRBV7-2	CASSAGQGGDIQYF
TRBV7-2	CASSLDLGVSYEQYF
TRBV6-1	CASSESGGWYTIYF